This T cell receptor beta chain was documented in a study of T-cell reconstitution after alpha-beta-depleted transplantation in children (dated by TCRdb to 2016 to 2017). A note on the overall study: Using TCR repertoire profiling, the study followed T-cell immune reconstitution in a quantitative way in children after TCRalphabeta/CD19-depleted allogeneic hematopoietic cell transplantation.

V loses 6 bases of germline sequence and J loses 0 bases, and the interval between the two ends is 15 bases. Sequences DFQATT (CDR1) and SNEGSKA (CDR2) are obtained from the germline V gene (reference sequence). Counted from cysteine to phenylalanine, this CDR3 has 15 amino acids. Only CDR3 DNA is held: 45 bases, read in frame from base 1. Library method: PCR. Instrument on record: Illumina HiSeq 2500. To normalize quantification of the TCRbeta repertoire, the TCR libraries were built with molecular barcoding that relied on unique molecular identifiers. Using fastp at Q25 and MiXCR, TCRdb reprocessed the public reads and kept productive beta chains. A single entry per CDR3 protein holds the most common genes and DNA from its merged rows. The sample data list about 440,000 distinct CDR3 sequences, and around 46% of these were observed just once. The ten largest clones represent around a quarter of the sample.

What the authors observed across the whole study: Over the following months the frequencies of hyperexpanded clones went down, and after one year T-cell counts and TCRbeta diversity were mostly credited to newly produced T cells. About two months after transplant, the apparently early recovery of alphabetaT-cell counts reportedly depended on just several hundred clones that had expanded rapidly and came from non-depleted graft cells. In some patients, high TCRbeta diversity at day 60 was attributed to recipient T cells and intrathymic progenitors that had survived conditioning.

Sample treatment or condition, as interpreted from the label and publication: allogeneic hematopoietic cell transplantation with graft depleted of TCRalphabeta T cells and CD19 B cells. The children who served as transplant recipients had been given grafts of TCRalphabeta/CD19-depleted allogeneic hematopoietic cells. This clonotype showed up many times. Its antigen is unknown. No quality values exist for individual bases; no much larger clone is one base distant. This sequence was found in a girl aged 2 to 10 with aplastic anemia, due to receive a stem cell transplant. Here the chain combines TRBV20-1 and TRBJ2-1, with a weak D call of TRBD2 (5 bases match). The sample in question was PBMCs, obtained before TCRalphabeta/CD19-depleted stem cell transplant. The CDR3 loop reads CSAVRTLSSYNEQFF. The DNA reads TGCAGTGCGGTACGGACTCTGAGCTCCTACAATGAGCAGTTCTTC.